The 4 T cell receptor beta chains in this list originate from one sample, sequenced in a study of blood T cell repertoires in COVID-19. Sequencing was performed with immunoSEQ multiplex PCR; in TCRdb, only in-frame clones are kept and a portion is missing. The repertoire holds about 75,000 clones, with 85% to 90% as singletons. The sequenced sample was peripheral blood. The receptors here all came from a human donor in a cohort sampled during active COVID-19.

The V and J genes are TRBV19 and TRBJ1-1, with TRBD1 as a possible D gene (6 bases). The CDR3 is 11 amino acids. Per the germline V gene, CDR1 is LNHDA and CDR2 is SQIVND (reference sequence). The V gene lost 7 bases and the J gene lost 7 bases, with 10 bases spanning the gap. The CDR3 reads CASKGVHEAFF. CDR3 sequence (DNA): TGTGCCAGTAAGGGGGTGCATGAAGCTTTCTTT. Looking up the rest from reference TRBV19 and TRBJ1-1 gives the full variable domain: DGGITQSPKYLFRKEGQNVTLSCEQNLNHDAMYWYRQDPGQGLRLIYYSQIVNDFQKGDIAEGYSVSREKKESFPLTVTSAQKNPTAFYLCASKGVHEAFFGQGTRLTVV.

The V gene is TRBV7-6, the J gene TRBJ2-7; D perhaps matches TRBD1 (5 bases). The CDR3 has 14 amino acids. The germline CDR1 and CDR2 sequences are SGHVS and FNYEAQ. V gave up 4 bases and J gave up 2 bases, with 12 bases separating them. CDR3 DNA sequence: TGTGCCAGCAGCTCGCCGACAGCTACCTACGAGCAGTACTTC. It codes for CASSSPTATYEQYF.

The V call is TRBV18, the J call TRBJ2-5; 8 nucleotides match TRBD2. Losses at the gene ends were 5 bases for V and 9 bases for J; bases not matched to a gene: 11. The CDR3 length is 14 residues. The V gene's germline CDR1 is KGHSH and CDR2 LQKENI. The DNA of the CDR3 is TGTGCCAGCTCAACAGAGGGACTAGGGGCGCCCCAGTACTTC. As protein: CASSTEGLGAPQYF.

This clone has just a few counts. The rearrangement joins TRBV19 to TRBJ1-6, with 12 bases that match TRBD1. With 3 bases clipped from V and 5 bases from J, the junction kept 5 bases outside the gene matches. Germline V lookup: CDR1 LNHDA, CDR2 SQIVND (reference sequence). CDR3 length equals 17 residues. CDR3 residues: CASSIGTGGRNNSPLHF. CDR3 nucleotide sequence: TGTGCCAGTAGTATTGGGACAGGGGGCCGGAATAATTCACCCCTCCACTTT.